The T cell receptor (beta chain) under discussion was sequenced for a study of blood T cell repertoires in COVID-19. Study-wide context: Acute-phase and convalescent COVID-19 samples originated in the United States, Italy and Spain. Nucleic acid was either cDNA or gDNA, and it came from T cells, B-cell-depleted T cells, or PBMCs.

As handled by the study authors: Amplification with reference gene primers provided the estimates of nucleated cell counts. The repertoire was sequenced with immunoSEQ multiplex PCR; TCRdb's copy has only in-frame clones and lacks some. V and J calls and clone size are given by that table; D and trimming were obtained from the DNA. The sample lists approximately 92,000 clones; 85% to 90% were seen once. Trimming pared 5 bases from V and 2 bases from J, leaving 15 bases between. Germline V gene sequence: CDR1 SGHTA, CDR2 FQGTGA. The CDR3 has 15 amino acids. The chain combines TRBV7-3 with TRBJ2-5; D possibly corresponds to TRBD2 (6 bases). The sequencing input was peripheral blood. The TCR comes from a woman aged 55-70 years in a cohort sampled during active or convalescent COVID-19. The CDR3 DNA is TGTGCCAGCAGCACCGGCGGAGGGTTACAAGAGACCCAGTACTTC. Translation: CASSTGGGLQETQYF.